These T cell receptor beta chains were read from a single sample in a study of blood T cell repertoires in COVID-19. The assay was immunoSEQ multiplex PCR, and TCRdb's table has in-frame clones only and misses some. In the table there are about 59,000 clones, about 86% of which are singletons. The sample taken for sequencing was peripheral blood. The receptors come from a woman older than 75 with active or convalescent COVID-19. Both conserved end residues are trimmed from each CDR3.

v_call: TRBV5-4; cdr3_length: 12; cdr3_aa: ASSLVESQETQY
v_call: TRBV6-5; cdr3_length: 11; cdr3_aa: ASSYSGDYEQY
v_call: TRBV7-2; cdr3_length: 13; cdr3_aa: ASSLDSGGGNTIY
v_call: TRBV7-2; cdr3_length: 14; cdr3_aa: ASSPWTGGANYGYT
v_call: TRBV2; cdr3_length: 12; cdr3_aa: ARGTSGNSYEQY
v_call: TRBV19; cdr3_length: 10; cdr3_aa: ASSMWGEPQH
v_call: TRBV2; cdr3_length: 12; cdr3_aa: ASSEYREGYGYT
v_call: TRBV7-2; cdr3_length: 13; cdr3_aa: ASSFGTGKGNTIY
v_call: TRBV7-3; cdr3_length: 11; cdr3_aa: ASSVTGGGEQF
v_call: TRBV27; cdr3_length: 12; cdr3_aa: ASSFSGHAGELF
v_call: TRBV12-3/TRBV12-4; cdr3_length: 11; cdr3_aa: ASSFSRDQPQH
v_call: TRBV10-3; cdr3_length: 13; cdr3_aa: AISEEDRASYEQY
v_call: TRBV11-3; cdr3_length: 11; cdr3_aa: ASSPGLNYEQY
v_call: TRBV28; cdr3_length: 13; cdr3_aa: ASSPADRGDSPLH
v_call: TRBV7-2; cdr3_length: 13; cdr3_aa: ASSLGQGSTGELF
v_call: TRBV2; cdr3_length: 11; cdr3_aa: ASSRGLFYEQY
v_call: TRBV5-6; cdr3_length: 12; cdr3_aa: ASSLGTGNQPQH
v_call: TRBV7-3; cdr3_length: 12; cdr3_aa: ASSSGHANTEAF
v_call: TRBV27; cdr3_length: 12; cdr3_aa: ASSPRATNEKLF
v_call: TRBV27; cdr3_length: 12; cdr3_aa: ASSRGGAGTEAF
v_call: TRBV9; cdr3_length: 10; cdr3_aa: ASSTRTGEQY
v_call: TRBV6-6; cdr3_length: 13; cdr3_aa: ASSSGQTLNTEAF
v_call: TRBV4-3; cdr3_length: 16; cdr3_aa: ASSQAAAGTSGSYEQY
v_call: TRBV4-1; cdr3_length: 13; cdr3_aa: ASSQDPGRGETQY
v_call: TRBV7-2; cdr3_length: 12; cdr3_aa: ASSQTGGAYEQY
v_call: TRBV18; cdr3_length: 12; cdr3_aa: ASSQQGPNYGYT
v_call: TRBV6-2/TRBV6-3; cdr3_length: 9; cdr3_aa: ASSDLAAAF
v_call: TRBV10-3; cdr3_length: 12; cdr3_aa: AISARGSQETQY
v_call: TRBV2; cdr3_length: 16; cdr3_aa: ASRTPGGGLKDGTEAF
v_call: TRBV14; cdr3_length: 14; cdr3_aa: ASSQVLAGSPDTQY
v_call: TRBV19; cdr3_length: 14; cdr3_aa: ASSSIPGQGPYEQY
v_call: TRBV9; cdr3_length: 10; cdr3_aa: ASSVLTDTQY
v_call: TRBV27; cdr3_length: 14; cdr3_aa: ASSPQGQGTYNEQF
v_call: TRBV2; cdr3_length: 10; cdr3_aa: ASRLDLYEQY
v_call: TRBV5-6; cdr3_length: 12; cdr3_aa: ASSFASAKNIQY
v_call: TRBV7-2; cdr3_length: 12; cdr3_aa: ASSLRRGNTEAF
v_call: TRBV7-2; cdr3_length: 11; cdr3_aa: ASSLGQNTEAF